The sequence of this T cell receptor beta chain was determined in a study of cytotoxic CD8 clonotypes in ibrutinib-treated CLL. Overall study: Outcomes included approximately 25 partial and 2 complete responses; after median roughly six years, roughly 15 stayed remitted and some twelve progressed. The authors obtained response samples at a median of approximately 12 months of treatment, range 6 to 36. Study-wide points: Clonality increased at ibrutinib response, then returned toward baseline at progression.

Depth targeted 1 in 200,000 to 1 in 1 million T cells, averaging roughly 9.7x coverage per clonotype. Method: immunoSEQ multiplex PCR; TCRdb's copy keeps in-frame clones and lacks some. The table records about 200,000 clones, about two thirds of them present only once. This clone turned up a few times. Antigen unknown. Germline V gene sequence: CDR1 MNHEY, CDR2 SMNVEV (reference sequence). The CDR3 sequence is 14 residues long. V lost 3 bases to trimming and J lost 2 bases, with 7 bases between them. This material consisted of PBMCs, taken after 24 months of ibrutinib treatment. This sequence joins TRBV27 and TRBJ1-4, with D maybe TRBD1 (5 bases). This clonotype originated in a human donor with chronic lymphocytic leukemia. This chain's CDR3 is CASSFWGTNEKLFF. DNA for the CDR3: TGTGCCAGCAGTTTCTGGGGCACTAATGAAAAACTGTTTTTT.